The 25 T cell receptor beta chains below come from one sample, sequenced in a study of T cells in women clearing cervical HPV infection. Repertoires were generated with immunoSEQ multiplex PCR, while TCRdb's copy carries only in-frame clones and drops some. Its listing shows more than 25,000 clones. The sequenced sample consisted of blood buffy coat. These receptors were obtained from a woman aged 18 to 75 with a cervical HPV16 infection that either progressed to CIN3+ or cleared (not recorded which).

As concerns this clone: The read gets to within 3 residues of the CDR3 end, and the germline J gene fills in the rest. The rearrangement links TRBV12-3 or TRBV12-4 to TRBJ2-5; 10 bases are shared with TRBD1. Unmatched junction bases numbered 9, after V lost 7 bases and J lost 4 bases. This CDR3 contains 15 residues. The sequenced CDR3 bases are TGTGCCAGCACCCCGGGACAGGGGCGATTAGAGACC. This encodes CASTPGQGRLET. The full CDR3 is CASTPGQGRLETQYF.

Of note for this clone: Read coverage stops 3 residues before the CDR3 terminus; the germline J gene supplies the remainder. The chain couples TRBV6-1 to TRBJ2-1; possibly TRBD1 for D (5 bases). This CDR3 spans 11 amino acids. In germline, CDR1 is MNHNS, CDR2 SASEGT. Deletions cut 4 bases from V and 9 bases from J, with 7 bases between. The CDR3 reads CASSGDSEQFF. Partial CDR3 DNA: TGTGCCAGCAGTGGCGACAGTGAG.

Comments on this clone: The CDR3 goes on 3 residues after the read ends, and that part is filled in from the germline J gene. This chain links TRBV5-1 with TRBJ2-5, with 8 bases lining up with TRBD2. This CDR3 has 14 residues. Germline trimming cut 3 bases from V and 6 bases from J; bases unmatched to any gene: 7. Germline V gives CDR1 SGHRS, CDR2 YFSETQ. The CDR3 protein is CASSYLAGVKTQYF. CDR3 DNA, as far as it was read: TGCGCCAGCAGCTACCTAGCGGGTGTGAAGACC. The variable domain in full, completed from reference TRBV5-1 and TRBJ2-5, reads KAGVTQTPRYLIKTRGQQVTLSCSPISGHRSVSWYQQTPGQGLQFLFEYFSETQRNKGNFPGRFSGRQFSNSRSEMNVSTLELGDSALYLCASSYLAGVKTQYFGPGTRLLVL.

With regard to this clone: The read falls 3 residues short of the CDR3 end, and the missing part is taken from the germline J gene. V gene TRBV11-3 combines with J gene TRBJ2-7; D possibly corresponds to TRBD2 (6 bases). The V end lost 1 base, the J end lost 2 bases, and 12 bases lay between the germline ends. CDR1 and CDR2 from the germline V gene are SGHNT and YENEEA. The CDR3 totals 15 residues. Incomplete CDR3 DNA: TGTGCCAGCAGCTTAGGGGGGGAGGTAACCTACGAG. This translates into CASSLGGEVTYE. The entire CDR3 protein is CASSLGGEVTYEQYF.

A remark on this clone: From the germline J gene comes the end of the CDR3, since the read stops 3 residues before it. This sequence joins TRBV11-3 and TRBJ2-5; 8 bases line up with TRBD2. Germline loops: CDR1 SGHNT, CDR2 YENEEA. J was trimmed by 4 bases and V by 4 bases; bases with no gene match: 8. The CDR3 spans 15 residues. The CDR3 sequence: CASSSWTGGGETQYF. CDR3 bases read: TGTGCCAGCAGCTCATGGACGGGAGGGGGAGAGACC.

Concerning this clone itself: The observed sequence ends 3 residues before the CDR3 terminus, with the missing tail filled in from the germline J gene. The rearrangement joins TRBV30 to TRBJ2-5; no clear D gene. The V gene lost 3 bases and the J gene lost 0 bases, with 5 bases spanning the gap. This CDR3 region has 12 residues. Germline CDR1 GTSNPN, CDR2 SVGIG (reference sequence). CDR3 loop: CAWSANQETQYF. CDR3 DNA (partial): TGTGCCTGGAGCGCGAACCAAGAGACC.

To note about this clone: The read ends 3 residues before the CDR3 terminus; that terminus is restored from the germline J gene. This chain joins TRBV12-3 or TRBV12-4 and TRBJ2-1; TRBD1 matches 7 bases. With V trimmed by 3 bases and J by 1 base, 6 bases remained unmatched. The CDR3 spans 16 residues. CDR3 sequence: CASSFQGELSYNEQFF. The DNA read from the CDR3 is TGTGCCAGCAGTTTCCAGGGGGAGCTATCCTACAATGAG.

Concerning this clone itself: The read ends 3 residues shy of where the CDR3 ends; the end is completed using the germline J gene. The V call is TRBV18, the J call TRBJ2-3; 8 bases match TRBD1. CDR1 is KGHSH and CDR2 is LQKENI in the germline V gene. This CDR3 comprises 14 residues. Incomplete CDR3 DNA: TGTGCCAGCTCCTTGGACAGGGCCGGTCAGCCG. Translated: CASSLDRAGQP. The whole CDR3 sequence reads CASSLDRAGQPQYF. The full variable domain, in which reference TRBV18 and TRBJ2-3 provide the parts outside the CDR3, is NAGVMQNPRHLVRRRGQEARLRCSPMKGHSHVYWYRQLPEEGLKFMVYLQKENIIDESGMPKERFSAEFPKEGPSILRIQQVVRGDSAAYFCASSLDRAGQPQYFGPGTRLTVL.

A remark on this clone: Read sequence stops 3 residues before the CDR3 end, and the germline J gene provides the missing end. The V gene is TRBV7-9, the J gene TRBJ2-5; no firm D call. Germline values: CDR1 SEHNR, CDR2 FQNEAQ (reference sequence). This CDR3 is built from 12 residues. V lost 3 bases and J 4 bases, leaving 6 bases between the germline ends. This chain's CDR3 is CASSFEVETQYF. The sequenced part of the CDR3 DNA is TGTGCCAGCAGCTTTGAGGTAGAGACC.

Turning to this clone: With the read ending 3 residues before the CDR3 end, the germline J gene is used to fill in that end. V gene TRBV19 combines with J gene TRBJ2-1; 15 bases are a match to TRBD2. After removal of 4 bases from V and 2 bases from J, the junction contained 12 bases not matched to a gene. CDR1 is LNHDA and CDR2 is SQIVND in the germline V gene (reference sequence). CDR3 size: 20 residues. The CDR3 loop reads CASSTLLPGTSGRPYNEQFF. Incomplete CDR3 DNA: TGTGCCAGTAGTACCCTCTTACCCGGGACTAGCGGGAGGCCCTACAATGAG.

With respect to this clone: The read gets to within 3 residues of the CDR3 end, and the germline J gene fills in the rest. This chain uses TRBV5-5 with TRBJ2-7; the match to TRBD2 covers 8 bases. Germline V CDR1 and CDR2: SGHKS, YYEKEE (reference sequence). Trimming took 3 bases from V and 5 from J; bases not matched to a gene: 7. CDR3 size: 14 residues. The CDR3 spells CASSSLSGSHEQYF. The CDR3 DNA, read in part, is TGTGCCAGCAGCTCCCTGAGCGGGAGCCACGAG.

As concerns this clone: Read data end 3 residues before the CDR3 end; the end is taken from the germline J gene. The V gene is TRBV18, the J gene TRBJ2-5, with D perhaps matching TRBD1 (5 bases). The V end lost 0 bases, the J end lost 4 bases, and 15 bases lay between the germline ends. This CDR3 region has 16 residues. CDR1 is KGHSH, CDR2 LQKENI, per germline. The covered CDR3 bases are TGTGCCAGCTCACCACCGTTAGCCAGGGCAGGAGAGACC. It specifies CASSPPLARAGET. The whole CDR3 sequence reads CASSPPLARAGETQYF.

Comments on this clone: With the read ending 3 residues before the CDR3 end, the germline J gene is used to fill in that end. V usage is TRBV20-1 and J usage is TRBJ2-3, with TRBD2 identical over 8 bases. This CDR3 region has 17 residues. Germline V gene lookup returns CDR1 DFQATT and CDR2 SNEGSKA (reference sequence). The CDR3 sequence: CSASGGTGTSFEETQYF. CDR3 bases read: TGCAGTGCTTCTGGGGGCACGGGGACTAGTTTTGAGGAGACG.

Measured by frequency, this clone is medium-sized (0.01 to 0.1%). With the read ending 3 residues before the CDR3 end, the germline J gene is used to fill in that end. V usage is TRBV18 and J usage is TRBJ2-3; 11 bases line up with TRBD2. The CDR3 has 17 residues. Germline V gene lookup returns CDR1 KGHSH and CDR2 LQKENI. V lost 2 bases, J lost 0 bases, and 4 bases stayed unmatched. The CDR3 sequence is CASSPSLAGGSTDTQYF. CDR3 DNA (partial): TGTGCCAGCTCACCATCGCTAGCGGGAGGAAGCACAGATACG.

Considering frequency, this clone is medium-sized (0.01 to 0.1%). The read terminates 3 residues ahead of where the CDR3 ends, so the germline J gene completes it. The chain employs TRBV30 and TRBJ2-4, with 8 positions matching TRBD1. Germline-derived CDR1 and CDR2 are GTSNPN and SVGIG (reference sequence). The V and J ends lost 3 bases and 0 bases, in that order; junction bases with no gene match: 4. The CDR3 sequence is 15 residues long. CDR3 loop: CAWSRGRLAKNIQYF. The sequenced CDR3 bases are TGTGCCTGGAGCAGGGGGCGACTAGCCAAAAACATT.

On this clone itself: The read terminates 3 residues before the CDR3 end, so the remaining end is supplied by the germline J gene. The chain combines TRBV29-1 with TRBJ2-3; 8 bases agree with TRBD2. This CDR3 has 14 amino acids. V shed 6 bases, J shed 0 bases, and the junction held 5 bases outside the gene matches. Germline CDR1 and CDR2: SQVTM and ANQGSEA. The CDR3 spells CSVSSGSSTDTQYF. CDR3 DNA, as far as it was read: TGCAGCGTCTCTAGCGGGTCAAGCACAGATACG.

As to this clone: The CDR3 end is not reached by the read, which stops 3 residues before it; the germline J gene fills it in. The rearrangement uses TRBV6-2 or TRBV6-3 and TRBJ2-1; 12 bases align to TRBD2. The germline V gene encodes CDR1 MNHEY and CDR2 SVGEGT. This CDR3 is 13 amino acids long. The V segment lost 5 bases and the J segment 9 bases; nucleotides outside the gene matches: 2. The sequenced part of the CDR3 DNA is TGTGCCAGCAGTGAGACTAGCGGGAGTGAG. Protein: CASSETSGSE. The complete CDR3 protein is CASSETSGSEQFF.

With regard to this clone: The CDR3 end lies 3 residues beyond the end of the read and is filled in from the germline J gene. The chain couples TRBV5-4 to TRBJ2-7, with 11 bases that match TRBD2. Germline-derived CDR1 and CDR2 are SGHNT and YYREEE (reference sequence). V lost 4 bases to trimming and J lost 3 bases; unmatched junction nucleotides: 3. The CDR3 consists of 14 residues. The sequenced CDR3 bases are TGTGCCAGCAGCGCCGGGACTAGCGGCTACGAG. Translated: CASSAGTSGYE. The CDR3 in full is CASSAGTSGYEQYF.

Concerning this clone: From the germline J gene comes the end of the CDR3, since the read stops 3 residues before it. The V and J genes are TRBV18 and TRBJ2-3, with 11 bases matching TRBD2. Per germline, CDR1 KGHSH and CDR2 LQKENI. This CDR3 has 15 residues. CDR3 DNA, as far as it was read: TGTGCCAGCTCACGACTAGCGGGGAACCAAGAGACG. It is translated as CASSRLAGNQET. The whole CDR3 region reads CASSRLAGNQETQYF.

Remarks on this clone: The read terminates 3 residues before the CDR3 end, so the remaining end is supplied by the germline J gene. The J gene is TRBJ1-6, the V gene TRBV14, with a weak D call TRBD1 (5 bases). Germline V gives CDR1 SGHDN, CDR2 FVKESK. The CDR3 length is 14 residues. The V end lost 4 bases, the J end lost 12 bases, and 16 bases lay between the germline ends. CDR3 region: CASSLGGGPIPLHF. The DNA read from the CDR3 is TGTGCCAGCAGCCTCGGGGGAGGACCGATACCC.

A word on this clone: The read gets to within 3 residues of the CDR3 end, and the germline J gene fills in the rest. This rearrangement joins TRBV20-1 to TRBJ2-5; 7 bases match TRBD2. The CDR3 sequence is 15 residues long. CDR1 is DFQATT, CDR2 SNEGSKA, per germline (reference sequence). Trimming removed 0 bases from V and 1 base from J; junction bases left unmatched: 5. CDR3 DNA (partial): TGCAGTGCTAGAGAGGCGCGGGAGATCCAAGAGACC. Amino acids: CSAREAREIQET. The full CDR3 sequence reads CSAREAREIQETQYF.

A remark on this clone: The read gets to within 3 residues of the CDR3 end, and the germline J gene fills in the rest. The V gene is TRBV11-3, the J gene TRBJ2-1; 7 bases match TRBD2. The germline gives CDR1 SGHNT, CDR2 YENEEA. This CDR3 region has 14 residues. V lost 5 bases and J lost 6; bases outside the gene matches: 7. The CDR3: CASSPRELGNEQFF. CDR3 bases read: TGTGCCAGCAGCCCGCGGGAGTTAGGCAATGAG. Full variable domain (missing parts from reference TRBV11-3 and TRBJ2-1): EAGVVQSPRYKIIEKKQPVAFWCNPISGHNTLYWYLQNLGQGPELLIRYENEEAVDDSQLPKDRFSAERLKGVDSTLKIQPAELGDSAVYLCASSPRELGNEQFFGPGTRLTVL.

Notes on this clone: From the germline J gene comes the end of the CDR3, since the read stops 3 residues before it. The rearrangement links TRBV13 to TRBJ1-5; no firm D call. The V end was cut by 4 bases, the J end by 6 bases, with 16 bases between. The V gene's germline CDR1 is PRHDT and CDR2 FYEKMQ (reference sequence). The CDR3 contains 15 residues. The part of the CDR3 DNA that was read is TGTGCCAGCAGCTCGCTAGTGGAATCGGGTCAGCCC. It is translated as CASSSLVESGQP. In full, the CDR3 is CASSSLVESGQPQHF.

Turning to this clone: With the read ending 3 residues before the CDR3 end, the germline J gene is used to fill in that end. V usage is TRBV5-4 and J usage is TRBJ2-2; D perhaps matches TRBD2 (5 bases). V shed 0 bases and J shed 2 bases, with 8 bases lying between them. This CDR3 has 15 amino acids. Germline-derived CDR1 and CDR2 are SGHNT and YYREEE (reference sequence). The covered CDR3 bases are TGTGCCAGCAGCTTGGGAGGGTTCAACACCGGGGAG. As protein: CASSLGGFNTGE. The full CDR3 reads CASSLGGFNTGELFF.

In the case of this clone: The CDR3 goes on 3 residues after the read ends, and that part is filled in from the germline J gene. The chain combines TRBV11-2 with TRBJ1-5; 8 bases are a match to TRBD1. This CDR3 is 15 amino acids long. The germline gives CDR1 SGHAT, CDR2 FQNNGV. Trimming cost V 5 bases and J 5 bases; bases outside gene matches: 8. CDR3 DNA (partial): TGTGCCAGCAGCCTCGGACAGGGCACTTATCAGCCC. Translating it yields CASSLGQGTYQP. From start to end, the CDR3 is CASSLGQGTYQPQHF.